These 18 T cell receptor beta chains originate from one sample sequenced in a study of control samples from healthy donors and cancer patients. Profiled with immunoSEQ multiplex PCR; TCRdb holds only in-frame clones, not every one. The data hold approximately 26,000 clones, with roughly 90% observed a single time. The sequencing sample was made of PBMCs. The source of these receptors is a man aged 50-60 years with lung cancer.

This clone appeared a few times. The chain is built from TRBV15 and TRBJ1-1; no clear D gene. CDR1 is LNHNV, CDR2 YYDKDF, per germline (reference sequence). The CDR3 sequence is 15 residues long. V lost 0 bases to trimming and J lost 5 bases, with 13 bases between them. CDR3 sequence (DNA): TGTGCCACCAGCAGAGATAAAGTGAGAACAACTGAAGCTTTCTTT. Translation gives CATSRDKVRTTEAFF. Looking up the rest from reference TRBV15 and TRBJ1-1 gives the full variable domain: DAMVIQNPRYQVTQFGKPVTLSCSQTLNHNVMYWYQQKSSQAPKLLFHYYDKDFNNEADTPDNFQSRRPNTSFCFLDIRSPGLGDTAMYLCATSRDKVRTTEAFFGQGTRLTVV.

This rearrangement joins TRBV7-2 to TRBJ1-1; no clear D gene. V was cut by 2 bases and J by 8 bases, with 9 bases left in between. This CDR3 spans 12 amino acids. CDR1 is SGHTA, CDR2 FQGNSA, per germline. The CDR3 DNA reads as TGTGCCAGCAGCTTAACGAAGTCAGAAGCTTTCTTT. Protein product: CASSLTKSEAFF.

About this clone itself: Germline is not matched at one junction end, which may reflect a read error. Other nucleotide sequences from this sample produce the same CDR3. The chain recombines TRBV10-2 with TRBJ2-7; TRBD1 aligns across 8 bases. CDR1 is WSHSY and CDR2 is SAAADI in the germline V gene. The CDR3 has 16 amino acids. The CDR3 region is CASSEFPGQDTYEQYF. The CDR3 nucleotides read TGCGCCAGCAGTGAGTTTCCGGGACAGGATACCTACGAGCAATACTTC.

The chain links TRBV9 to TRBJ1-5; D not certain. V was clipped by 0 bases and J by 7 bases, with 11 bases between them. Germline loops: CDR1 SGDLS, CDR2 YYNGEE. The CDR3 sequence is 14 residues long. CDR3 in DNA: TGTGCCAGCAGCGTAGGGGGAGGCGGACAGCCCCAGCATTTT. The encoded protein is CASSVGGGGQPQHF.

V usage is TRBV6-2 or TRBV6-3 and J usage is TRBJ2-1; no firm D call. With 5 bases removed from V and 0 bases from J, the gap between germline ends came to 11 bases. The CDR3 length is 15 residues. CDR1 MNHEY and CDR2 SVGEGT come from the germline V gene. The CDR3 bases are TGTGCCAGCAGTGGCCTTACTAACTCCTACAATGAGCAGTTCTTC. Protein product: CASSGLTNSYNEQFF.

The chain carries TRBV6-1 and TRBJ2-1; TRBD2 matches at 8 bases. Germline V gene sequence: CDR1 MNHNS, CDR2 SASEGT. With 2 bases clipped from V and 3 bases from J, the junction kept 6 bases outside the gene matches. The CDR3 spans 16 residues. The CDR3 region has the DNA TGTGCCAGCAGTGAAAATTTGGCGGGGGGCTACAATGAGCAGTTCTTC. As protein: CASSENLAGGYNEQFF.

The chain links TRBV6-6 to TRBJ2-7; 7 bases line up with TRBD1. This CDR3 region has 14 residues. V lost 0 bases to trimming and J lost 6 bases; unmatched junction nucleotides: 5. Per the germline V gene, CDR1 is MNHNY and CDR2 is SVGAGI (reference sequence). Written as DNA, the CDR3 is TGTGCCAGCAGTTACTCGGGCCCAGGGGGCGAGCAGTACTTC. This sequence encodes CASSYSGPGGEQYF.

The genes are TRBV5-8 and TRBJ1-1, with D unclear. CDR3 length: 16 amino acids. CDR1 SGHTS and CDR2 YDEGEE come from the germline V gene. The V gene lost 4 bases and the J gene lost 5 bases, with 21 bases spanning the gap. For the CDR3, the DNA is TGTGCCAGCAGCCTCGGCGGGAGGTTAAAAGGGACTGAAGCTTTCTTT. It yields the protein CASSLGGRLKGTEAFF.

This chain links TRBV5-4 with TRBJ1-1; D is uncertain. Deletions cut 3 bases from V and 0 bases from J, with 12 bases between. The germline V gene has CDR1 SGHNT and CDR2 YYREEE (reference sequence). This CDR3 is 15 amino acids long. CDR3 residues: CASSSRPGVNTEAFF. CDR3 DNA sequence: TGTGCCAGCAGCTCGCGCCCCGGTGTGAACACTGAAGCTTTCTTT.

V usage is TRBV18 and J usage is TRBJ1-1; D is perhaps TRBD1 (5 bases). In germline, CDR1 is KGHSH, CDR2 LQKENI. This CDR3 comprises 16 residues. V was cut by 1 base and J by 3 bases, with 15 bases left in between. The CDR3 spells CASSPQRGVMDTEAFF. The CDR3, as DNA: TGTGCCAGCTCACCACAGCGGGGCGTCATGGACACTGAAGCTTTCTTT.

V and J are TRBV11-1 and TRBJ2-5; tentative D call: TRBD1 (6 bases). The CDR3 sequence is 15 residues long. The ends were cut back, 2 bases at V and 5 bases at J, with 15 bases in the middle. The V gene's germline CDR1 is SGHAT and CDR2 FQDESV (reference sequence). The CDR3 DNA follows: TGTGCCAGCAGCTTACAGGGGCGAGGTTGGGAGACCCAGTACTTC. It specifies CASSLQGRGWETQYF. Looking up the rest from reference TRBV11-1 and TRBJ2-5 gives the full variable domain: EAEVAQSPRYKITEKSQAVAFWCDPISGHATLYWYRQILGQGPELLVQFQDESVVDDSQLPKDRFSAERLKGVDSTLKIQPAELGDSAMYLCASSLQGRGWETQYFGPGTRLLVL.

The V gene is TRBV7-2, the J gene TRBJ2-7, with TRBD2 matching over 10 bases. Germline CDR1 is SGHTA and CDR2 is FQGNSA. Unmatched junction bases numbered 5, after V lost 4 bases and J lost 2 bases. The CDR3 spans 15 residues. This CDR3 reads CASSYASGGPYEQYF. The CDR3 DNA reads TGTGCCAGCAGCTATGCTAGCGGGGGTCCCTACGAGCAGTACTTC.

The DNA of the CDR3 is TGTGCCAGCAGTGTGGCCGGACCGATCTACGAGCAGTACTTC. This codes for CASSVAGPIYEQYF. The chain recombines TRBV2 with TRBJ2-7; D ambiguous. Germline CDR1 is SNHLY and CDR2 is FYNNEI. This CDR3 contains 14 residues. V dropped 4 bases and J dropped 3 bases, with 13 bases sitting between them.

This chain links TRBV19 with TRBJ2-3; no reliable D call. CDR1 LNHDA and CDR2 SQIVND come from the germline V gene (reference sequence). This CDR3 comprises 14 residues. The V gene lost 6 bases and the J gene lost 2 bases, with 12 bases spanning the gap. The CDR3 DNA is TGTGCCAGTAGCCGCGGTGGGCCCACAGATACGCAGTATTTT. Translating it yields CASSRGGPTDTQYF.

The genes are TRBV6-2 or TRBV6-3 and TRBJ1-4, with D hard to call. V shed 4 bases and J shed 5 bases, with 5 bases lying between them. The CDR3 sequence is 12 residues long. The V gene's germline CDR1 is MNHEY and CDR2 SVGEGT. The DNA for the CDR3 is TGTGCCAGCAGTTTAGAAAATGAAAAACTGTTTTTT. This gives the protein CASSLENEKLFF.

This sequence joins TRBV27 and TRBJ1-1, with 7 bases matching TRBD1. V lost 5 bases to trimming and J lost 0 bases; unmatched junction nucleotides: 3. Germline V gene lookup returns CDR1 MNHEY and CDR2 SMNVEV (reference sequence). This CDR3 has 14 amino acids. The CDR3 spells CASSAQGMNTEAFF. The CDR3 bases are TGTGCCAGCAGTGCACAGGGGATGAACACTGAAGCTTTCTTT.

The gene calls are TRBV6-5 and TRBJ1-1; the D is unclear. V lost 7 bases, J lost 1 base, and 13 bases lay in between. CDR1 and CDR2 from the germline V gene are MNHEY and SVGAGI. This CDR3 is built from 14 residues. CDR3 DNA sequence: TGTGCCAGCACCCGAGGACGGCAGAACACTGAAGCTTTCTTT. Translation gives CASTRGRQNTEAFF.

The genes are TRBV6-5 and TRBJ1-2; D is perhaps TRBD1 (5 bases). The CDR3 extends over 15 amino acids. Germline CDR1 is MNHEY and CDR2 is SVGAGI. Trimming shortened V by 0 bases and J by 4 bases, and 12 bases separated the two germline ends. The DNA for the CDR3 is TGTGCCAGCAGTTACTCGCCAGGGAGTACCTATGGCTACACCTTC. Protein: CASSYSPGSTYGYTF.